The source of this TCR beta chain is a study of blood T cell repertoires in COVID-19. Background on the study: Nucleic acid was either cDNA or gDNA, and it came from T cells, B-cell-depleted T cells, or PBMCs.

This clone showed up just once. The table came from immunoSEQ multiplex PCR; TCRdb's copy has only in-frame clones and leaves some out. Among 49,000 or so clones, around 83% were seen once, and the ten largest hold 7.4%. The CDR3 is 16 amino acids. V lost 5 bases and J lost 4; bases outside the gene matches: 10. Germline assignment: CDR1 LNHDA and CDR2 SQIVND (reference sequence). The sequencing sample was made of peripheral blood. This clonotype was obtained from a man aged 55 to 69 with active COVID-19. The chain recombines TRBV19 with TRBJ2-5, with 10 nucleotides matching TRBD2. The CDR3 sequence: CASSSASGGFAETQYF. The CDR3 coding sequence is TGTGCCAGTAGTTCCGCTAGCGGGGGCTTTGCAGAGACCCAGTACTTC.